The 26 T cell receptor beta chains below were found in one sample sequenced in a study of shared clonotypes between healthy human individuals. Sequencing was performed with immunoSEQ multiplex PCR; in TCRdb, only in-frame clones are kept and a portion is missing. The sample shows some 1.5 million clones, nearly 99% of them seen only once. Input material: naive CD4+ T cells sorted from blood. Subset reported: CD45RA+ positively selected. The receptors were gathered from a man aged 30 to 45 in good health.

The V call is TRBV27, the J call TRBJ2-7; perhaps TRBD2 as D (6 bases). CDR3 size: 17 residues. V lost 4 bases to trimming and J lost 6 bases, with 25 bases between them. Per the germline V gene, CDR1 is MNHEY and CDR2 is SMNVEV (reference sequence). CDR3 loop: CASSSHLTGRDYREQYF. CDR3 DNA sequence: TGTGCCAGCAGTTCCCATCTAACCGGGAGAGATTACCGCGAGCAGTACTTC.

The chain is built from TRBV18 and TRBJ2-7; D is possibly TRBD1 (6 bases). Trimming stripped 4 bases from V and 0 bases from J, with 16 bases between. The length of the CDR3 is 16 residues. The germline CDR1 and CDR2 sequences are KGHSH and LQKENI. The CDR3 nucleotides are TGTGCCAGCTCACTAATCGCCGGGACATCCTCCTACGAGCAGTACTTC. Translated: CASSLIAGTSSYEQYF.

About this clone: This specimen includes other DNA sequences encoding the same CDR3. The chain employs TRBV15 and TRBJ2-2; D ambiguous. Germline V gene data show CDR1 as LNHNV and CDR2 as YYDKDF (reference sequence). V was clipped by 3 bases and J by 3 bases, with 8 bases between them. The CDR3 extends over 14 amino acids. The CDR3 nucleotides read TGTGCCACCAGCAGGGACCCCGACACCGGGGAGCTGTTTTTT. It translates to CATSRDPDTGELFF.

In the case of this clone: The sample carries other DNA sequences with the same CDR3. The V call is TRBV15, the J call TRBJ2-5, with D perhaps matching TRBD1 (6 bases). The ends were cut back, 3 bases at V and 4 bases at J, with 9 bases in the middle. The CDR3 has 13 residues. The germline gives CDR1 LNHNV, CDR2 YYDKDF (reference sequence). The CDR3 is CATSRVRGETQYF. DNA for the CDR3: TGTGCCACCAGCAGGGTCAGGGGAGAGACCCAGTACTTC.

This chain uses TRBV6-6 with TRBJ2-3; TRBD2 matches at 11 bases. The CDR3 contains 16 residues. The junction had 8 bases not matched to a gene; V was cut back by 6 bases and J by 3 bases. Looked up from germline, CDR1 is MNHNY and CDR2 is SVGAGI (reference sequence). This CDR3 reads CASSSVSGRVTDTQYF. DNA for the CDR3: TGTGCCAGCAGCTCCGTTAGCGGGAGGGTGACAGATACGCAGTATTTT.

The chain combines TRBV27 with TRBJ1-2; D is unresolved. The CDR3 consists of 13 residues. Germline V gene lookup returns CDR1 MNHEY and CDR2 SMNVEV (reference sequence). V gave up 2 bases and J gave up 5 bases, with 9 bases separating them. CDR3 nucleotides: TGTGCCAGCAGTTTAAGCCGGGAGTATGGCTACACCTTC. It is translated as CASSLSREYGYTF.

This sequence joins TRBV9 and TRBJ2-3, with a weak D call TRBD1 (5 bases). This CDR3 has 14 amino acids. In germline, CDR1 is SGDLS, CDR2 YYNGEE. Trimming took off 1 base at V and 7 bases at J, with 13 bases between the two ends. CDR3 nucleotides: TGTGCCAGCAGCGTACGTCCCAGGGATAATACGCAGTATTTT. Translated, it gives CASSVRPRDNTQYF.

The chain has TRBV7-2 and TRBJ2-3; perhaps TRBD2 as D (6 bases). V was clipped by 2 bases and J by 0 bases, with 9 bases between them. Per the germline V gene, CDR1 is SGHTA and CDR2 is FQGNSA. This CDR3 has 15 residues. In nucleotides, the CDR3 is TGTGCCAGCAGCTTACACGGGACTAGCACAGATACGCAGTATTTT. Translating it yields CASSLHGTSTDTQYF.

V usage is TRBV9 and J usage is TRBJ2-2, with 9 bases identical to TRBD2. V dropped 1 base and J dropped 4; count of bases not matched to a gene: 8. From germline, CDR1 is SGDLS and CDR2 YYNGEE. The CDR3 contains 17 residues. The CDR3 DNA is TGTGCCAGCAGCGTAACCCTTGCGGGAGGGCGCACCGGGGAGCTGTTTTTT. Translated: CASSVTLAGGRTGELFF.

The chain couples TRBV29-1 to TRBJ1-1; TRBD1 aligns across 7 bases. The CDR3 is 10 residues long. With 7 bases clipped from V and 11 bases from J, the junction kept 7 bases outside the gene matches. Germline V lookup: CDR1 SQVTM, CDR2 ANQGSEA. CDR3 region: CSATTGMAFF. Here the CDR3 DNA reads TGCAGCGCAACGACAGGGATGGCTTTCTTT.

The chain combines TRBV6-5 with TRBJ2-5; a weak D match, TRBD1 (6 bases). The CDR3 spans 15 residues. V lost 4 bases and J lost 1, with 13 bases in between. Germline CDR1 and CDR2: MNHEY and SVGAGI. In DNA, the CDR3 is TGTGCCAGCAGTTCCCCCGCCAGGGGCCAAGAGACCCAGTACTTC. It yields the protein CASSSPARGQETQYF.

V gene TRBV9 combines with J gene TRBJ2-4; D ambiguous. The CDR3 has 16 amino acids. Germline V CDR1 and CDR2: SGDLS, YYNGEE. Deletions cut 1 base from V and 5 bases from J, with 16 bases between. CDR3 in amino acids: CASSVSVSSWENIQYF. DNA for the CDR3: TGTGCCAGCAGCGTATCTGTATCTAGTTGGGAAAACATTCAGTACTTC.

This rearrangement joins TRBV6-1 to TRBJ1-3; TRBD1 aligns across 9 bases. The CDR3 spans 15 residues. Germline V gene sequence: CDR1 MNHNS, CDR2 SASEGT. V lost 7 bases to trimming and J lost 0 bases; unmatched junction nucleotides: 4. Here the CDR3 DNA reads TGTGCCAGCAAGGACAGGGGATCCTCTGGAAACACCATATATTTT. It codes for CASKDRGSSGNTIYF.

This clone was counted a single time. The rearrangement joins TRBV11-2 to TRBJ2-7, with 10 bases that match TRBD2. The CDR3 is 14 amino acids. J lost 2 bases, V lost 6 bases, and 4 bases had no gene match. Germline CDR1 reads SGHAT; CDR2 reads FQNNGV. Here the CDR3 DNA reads TGTGCCAGCAGACTACTAGCGGGGCCCTACGAGCAGTACTTC. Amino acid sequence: CASRLLAGPYEQYF.

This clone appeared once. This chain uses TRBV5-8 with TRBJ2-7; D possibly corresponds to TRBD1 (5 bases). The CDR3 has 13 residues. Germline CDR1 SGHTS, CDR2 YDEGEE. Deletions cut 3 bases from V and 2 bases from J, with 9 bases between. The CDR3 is CASSSDSTYEQYF. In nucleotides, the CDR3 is TGTGCCAGCAGCTCCGACAGTACCTACGAGCAGTACTTC.

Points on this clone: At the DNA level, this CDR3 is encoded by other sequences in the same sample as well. Written as DNA, the CDR3 is TGCGCCAGCAGCCCCGACGGACTTAACTATGGCTACACCTTC. Protein product: CASSPDGLNYGYTF. The rearrangement links TRBV5-1 to TRBJ1-2; D is ambiguous. There are 14 residues in the CDR3. The germline V gene has CDR1 SGHRS and CDR2 YFSETQ. The V end lost 4 bases, the J end lost 1 base, and 11 bases lay between the germline ends.

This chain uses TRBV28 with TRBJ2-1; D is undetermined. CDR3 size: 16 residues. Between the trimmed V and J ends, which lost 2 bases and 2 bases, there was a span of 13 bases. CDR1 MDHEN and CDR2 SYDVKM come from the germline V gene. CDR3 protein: CASSLGRAAAYNEQFF. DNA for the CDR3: TGTGCCAGCAGTTTAGGTAGGGCTGCCGCCTACAATGAGCAGTTCTTC.

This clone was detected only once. CDR3 DNA: TGTGCCAGCAGTTTAATATTCCGGACAGGGTCCTACGAGCAGTACTTC. It encodes CASSLIFRTGSYEQYF. This rearrangement joins TRBV27 to TRBJ2-7; TRBD1 agrees at 8 bases. The CDR3 is 16 residues long. The V gene end was trimmed by 2 bases and the J gene end by 1 base; junction bases not matched to a gene: 7. The germline V gene encodes CDR1 MNHEY and CDR2 SMNVEV (reference sequence).

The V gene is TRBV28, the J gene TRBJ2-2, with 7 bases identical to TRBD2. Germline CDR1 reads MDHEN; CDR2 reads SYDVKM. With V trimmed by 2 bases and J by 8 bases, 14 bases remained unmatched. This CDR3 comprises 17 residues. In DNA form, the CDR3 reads TGTGCCAGCAGTTTACCGGGCGCGGGAGAGCGGCTGGGGGAGCTGTTTTTT. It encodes CASSLPGAGERLGELFF.

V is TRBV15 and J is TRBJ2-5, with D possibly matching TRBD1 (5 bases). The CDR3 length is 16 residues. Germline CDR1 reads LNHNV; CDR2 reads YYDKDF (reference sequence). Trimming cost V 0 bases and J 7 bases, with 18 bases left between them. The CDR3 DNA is TGTGCCACCAGCAGAGACCGACAGCAAGAGTATGGGACCCAGTACTTC. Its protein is CATSRDRQQEYGTQYF.

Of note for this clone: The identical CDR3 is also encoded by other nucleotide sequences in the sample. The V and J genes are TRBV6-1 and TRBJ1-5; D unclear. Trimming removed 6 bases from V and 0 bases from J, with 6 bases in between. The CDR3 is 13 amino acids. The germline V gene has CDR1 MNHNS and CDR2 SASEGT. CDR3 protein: CASRLYSNQPQHF. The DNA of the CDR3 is TGTGCCAGCAGGCTGTATAGCAATCAGCCCCAGCATTTT.

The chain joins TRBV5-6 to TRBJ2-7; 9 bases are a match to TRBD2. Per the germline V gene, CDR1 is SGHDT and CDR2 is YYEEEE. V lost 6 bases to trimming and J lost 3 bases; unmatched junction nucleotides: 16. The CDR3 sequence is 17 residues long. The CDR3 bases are TGTGCCAGCACCGAATTTGGGTCTAGCGGGATCAACTACGAGCAGTACTTC. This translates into CASTEFGSSGINYEQYF.

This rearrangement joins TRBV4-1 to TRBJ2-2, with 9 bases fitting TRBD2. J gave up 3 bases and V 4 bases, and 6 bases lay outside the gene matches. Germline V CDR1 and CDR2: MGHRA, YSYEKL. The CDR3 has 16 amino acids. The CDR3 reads CASSPLAGAHTGELFF. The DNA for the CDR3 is TGCGCCAGCAGCCCATTAGCGGGGGCTCACACCGGGGAGCTGTTTTTT.

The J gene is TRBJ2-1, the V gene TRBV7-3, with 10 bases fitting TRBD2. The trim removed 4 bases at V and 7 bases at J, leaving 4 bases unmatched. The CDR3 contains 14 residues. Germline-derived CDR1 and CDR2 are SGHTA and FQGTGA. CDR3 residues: CASSSGTSANEQFF. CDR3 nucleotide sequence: TGTGCCAGCAGCTCCGGGACTAGCGCGAATGAGCAGTTCTTC.

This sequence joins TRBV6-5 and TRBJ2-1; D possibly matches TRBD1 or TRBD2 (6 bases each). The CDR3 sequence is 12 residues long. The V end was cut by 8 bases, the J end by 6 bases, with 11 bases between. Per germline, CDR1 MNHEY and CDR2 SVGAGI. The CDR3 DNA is TGTGCCAGCGGGTGGGGGGCCAATGAGCAGTTCTTC. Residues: CASGWGANEQFF.

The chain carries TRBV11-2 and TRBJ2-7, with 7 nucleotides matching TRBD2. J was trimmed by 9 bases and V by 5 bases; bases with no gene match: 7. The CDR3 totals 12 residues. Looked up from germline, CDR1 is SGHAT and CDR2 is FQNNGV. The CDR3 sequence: CASSPGGPRQYF. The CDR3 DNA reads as TGTGCCAGCAGCCCGGGAGGTCCGCGGCAGTACTTC. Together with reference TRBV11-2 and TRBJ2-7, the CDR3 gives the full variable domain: EAGVAQSPRYKIIEKRQSVAFWCNPISGHATLYWYQQILGQGPKLLIQFQNNGVVDDSQLPKDRFSAERLKGVDSTLKIQPAKLEDSAVYLCASSPGGPRQYFGPGTRLTVT.